Listed here are 29 T cell receptor beta chains from one sample, sequenced in a study of chemoradiotherapy in HPV16-positive cancers. This table comes from immunoSEQ multiplex PCR, and its TCRdb copy is limited to in-frame clones, with some not included. The sample has several thousand clones; about 88% are singletons. Specimen: tumor tissue, collected from a patient who underwent chemoradiotherapy. The receptors were sampled from a human donor with HPV-associated anogenital cancer.

The chain recombines TRBV15 with TRBJ1-2; possibly TRBD1 for D (5 bases). V was cut by 0 bases and J by 2 bases, with 13 bases left in between. The CDR3 sequence is 16 residues long. Germline loops: CDR1 LNHNV, CDR2 YYDKDF (reference sequence). CDR3 sequence (DNA): TGTGCCACCAGCAGAGATCGAGGAGGGACGAACTATGGCTACACCTTC. Its protein is CATSRDRGGTNYGYTF.

Remarks on this clone: Other DNA sequences in this specimen translate into the identical CDR3. CDR3 DNA sequence: TGCGCCAGCAGCTTGACTAGCGGGGGTTACGAGCAGTACGTC. Its protein is CASSLTSGGYEQYV. The V and J genes are TRBV5-1 and TRBJ2-7, with 11 bases identical to TRBD2. CDR3 size: 14 residues. V was pared by 1 base and J by 4 bases, with 1 base of the junction left unmatched. From germline, CDR1 is SGHRS and CDR2 YFSETQ.

The chain has TRBV6-1 and TRBJ2-7; TRBD1 might be the D (5 bases). CDR1 MNHNS and CDR2 SASEGT come from the germline V gene. CDR3 size: 15 residues. V lost 7 bases and J lost 2, with 18 bases in between. CDR3 amino acids: CASTISGNLPYEQYV. The CDR3 region has the DNA TGTGCCAGCACCATCTCAGGGAATCTCCCCTACGAGCAGTACGTC.

The chain uses TRBV7-9 and TRBJ2-1; D is unclear. Between the trimmed V and J ends, which lost 7 bases and 6 bases, there was a span of 13 bases. Per the germline V gene, CDR1 is SEHNR and CDR2 is FQNEAQ (reference sequence). CDR3 length: 13 residues. As DNA, the CDR3 is TGTGCCAGCATCCCCCCCCAACTCAATGAGCAGTTCTTC. Protein product: CASIPPQLNEQFF.

V gene TRBV5-4 combines with J gene TRBJ2-3; 13 bases line up with TRBD2. The trim removed 10 bases at V and 5 bases at J, leaving 4 bases unmatched. The CDR3 spans 13 residues. Germline V gene lookup returns CDR1 SGHNT and CDR2 YYREEE (reference sequence). In DNA form, the CDR3 reads TGTGCCTCACGACTAGCGGGAGGAGATACGCAGTATTTT. Translated, it gives CASRLAGGDTQYF.

V and J are TRBV30 and TRBJ2-5; D gene ambiguous. Germline lookup yields CDR1 GTSNPN and CDR2 SVGIG (reference sequence). The CDR3 consists of 14 residues. V lost 4 bases and J 5 bases, leaving 17 bases between the germline ends. The CDR3: CAWTKVLRMETQYF. In nucleotides, the CDR3 is TGTGCCTGGACTAAGGTCCTAAGGATGGAGACCCAGTACTTC.

V is TRBV2 and J is TRBJ2-7, with unresolved D. V lost 3 bases and J lost 0, with 15 bases in between. There are 16 residues in the CDR3. The V gene's germline CDR1 is SNHLY and CDR2 FYNNEI. For the CDR3, the DNA is TGTGCCAGCAGTGACCCAACGAGCAGCCTCTCCTACGAGCAGTACTTC. Protein: CASSDPTSSLSYEQYF.

This chain links TRBV5-1 with TRBJ2-2; D is possibly TRBD1 (6 bases). V dropped 2 bases and J dropped 1 base, with 12 bases sitting between them. This CDR3 spans 16 amino acids. Per germline, CDR1 SGHRS and CDR2 YFSETQ. The CDR3 protein is CASSFTATGNTGELFF. The CDR3 nucleotides read TGCGCCAGCAGCTTCACAGCGACAGGGAACACCGGGGAGCTGTTTTTT.

The chain combines TRBV14 with TRBJ1-1, with unresolved D. CDR1 and CDR2 from the germline V gene are SGHDN and FVKESK. V was clipped by 4 bases and J by 2 bases, with 11 bases between them. There are 14 residues in the CDR3. CDR3 bases: TGTGCCAGCAGCCTGGTAGGGTACAACACTGAAGCTTTCTTT. Encoded protein: CASSLVGYNTEAFF.

This clone has only a few counts. V usage is TRBV9 and J usage is TRBJ2-1, with 14 bases fitting TRBD2. Germline CDR1 is SGDLS and CDR2 is YYNGEE. The CDR3 has 21 residues. V lost 0 bases, J lost 7 bases, and 18 bases stayed unmatched. The CDR3 region is CASSVGPDPRRGTSGRNEQFF. CDR3 bases: TGTGCCAGCAGCGTAGGCCCGGACCCGCGCCGGGGGACTAGCGGGAGAAATGAGCAGTTCTTC.

V and J are TRBV27 and TRBJ1-2; D uncertain. This CDR3 contains 14 residues. V lost 2 bases and J lost 2, with 9 bases in between. The V gene's germline CDR1 is MNHEY and CDR2 SMNVEV (reference sequence). In nucleotides, the CDR3 is TGTGCCAGCAGTTTACGCCCCGGGAACTATGGCTACACCTTC. As protein: CASSLRPGNYGYTF.

The chain links TRBV10-3 to TRBJ2-7; tentative D call: TRBD1 (6 bases). V dropped 6 bases and J dropped 3 bases, with 12 bases sitting between them. CDR1 and CDR2 from the germline V gene are ENHRY and SYGVKD. CDR3 length: 13 residues. Written as DNA, the CDR3 is TGTGCCATCAGGGGGGACACCAACTACGAGCAGTACGTC. It translates to CAIRGDTNYEQYV.

This chain's CDR3 is CASSLVSGNTEAFF. CDR3 sequence (DNA): TGTGCCAGCAGCTTAGTGAGTGGGAACACTGAAGCTTTCTTT. V usage is TRBV7-9 and J usage is TRBJ1-1; D is unresolved. Trimming removed 1 base from V and 1 base from J, with 7 bases in between. In germline, CDR1 is SEHNR, CDR2 FQNEAQ (reference sequence). This CDR3 region has 14 residues. Complete variable domain (other parts from reference TRBV7-9 and TRBJ1-1): DTGVSQNPRHKITKRGQNVTFRCDPISEHNRLYWYRQTLGQGPEFLTYFQNEAQLEKSRLLSDRFSAERPKGSFSTLEIQRTEQGDSAMYLCASSLVSGNTEAFFGQGTRLTVV.

In nucleotides, the CDR3 is TGTGCCAGCAGCTTTGGCGGGGGCAGGACAGATACGCAGTATTTT. Protein product: CASSFGGGRTDTQYF. The chain couples TRBV7-9 to TRBJ2-3; D is possibly TRBD2 (7 bases). The V end was cut by 3 bases, the J end by 3 bases, with 13 bases between. CDR3 length: 15 residues. Germline CDR1 reads SEHNR; CDR2 reads FQNEAQ (reference sequence). Together with reference TRBV7-9 and TRBJ2-3, the CDR3 gives the full variable domain: DTGVSQNPRHKITKRGQNVTFRCDPISEHNRLYWYRQTLGQGPEFLTYFQNEAQLEKSRLLSDRFSAERPKGSFSTLEIQRTEQGDSAMYLCASSFGGGRTDTQYFGPGTRLTVL.

This clone was seen a few times. The V gene is TRBV4-2, the J gene TRBJ2-5; tentative D call: TRBD1 (6 bases). From germline, CDR1 is LGHNA and CDR2 YNFKEQ. Trimming left V 0 bases short and J 5 bases short, with 16 bases between. This CDR3 region has 16 residues. In DNA form, the CDR3 reads TGTGCCAGCAGCCAAGATTTCAGGGGAAGTGGGGAGACCCAGTACTTC. This sequence encodes CASSQDFRGSGETQYF.

For the CDR3, the DNA is TGTGCCAGCAGCTCCCCACAGGGTGAAATTCCAGATACGCAGTATTTT. Protein product: CASSSPQGEIPDTQYF. This rearrangement joins TRBV7-8 to TRBJ2-3, with D perhaps TRBD1 (6 bases). The germline V gene encodes CDR1 SGHVS and CDR2 FQNEAQ. Trimming removed 4 bases from V and 4 bases from J, with 18 bases in between. The CDR3 is made up of 16 amino acids.

V and J are TRBV18 and TRBJ2-3, with 9 bases lining up with TRBD2. The CDR3 loop spans 14 amino acids. Germline V gene sequence: CDR1 KGHSH, CDR2 LQKENI. V dropped 6 bases and J dropped 3; count of bases not matched to a gene: 4. The CDR3 DNA reads TGTGCCAGCTCCCCCGGACTAGCGACAGATACGCAGTATTTT. Amino acid sequence: CASSPGLATDTQYF.

The table lists this clone with a count of one. The J gene is TRBJ1-1, the V gene TRBV10-2; D unclear. Germline V gene lookup returns CDR1 WSHSY and CDR2 SAAADI. V shed 0 bases and J shed 7 bases, with 6 bases lying between them. This CDR3 contains 12 residues. The CDR3 DNA reads as TGCGCCAGCAGTGAGTCGGACTTTGAAGCTTTCTTT. Translated, it gives CASSESDFEAFF.

This chain joins TRBV28 and TRBJ2-3; no reliable D call. This CDR3 is 14 amino acids long. CDR1 and CDR2 (germline): MDHEN, SYDVKM. V was pared by 4 bases and J by 3 bases, with 11 bases between. CDR3 sequence (DNA): TGTGCCAGCAGTTCTATAGTTCGGACAGATACGCAGTATTTT. Translation gives CASSSIVRTDTQYF.

The chain uses TRBV19 and TRBJ1-4; 8 bases match TRBD1. The CDR3 sequence is 14 residues long. After removal of 4 bases from V and 7 bases from J, the junction contained 5 bases not matched to a gene. CDR1 and CDR2 (germline): LNHDA, SQIVND (reference sequence). The CDR3 loop is CASSTDRGVEKLFF. CDR3 nucleotides: TGTGCCAGTAGTACCGACAGGGGAGTTGAAAAACTGTTTTTT.

The rearrangement links TRBV6-1 to TRBJ2-1, with D perhaps matching TRBD1 (6 bases). The CDR3 extends over 13 amino acids. V dropped 11 bases and J dropped 8 bases, with 19 bases sitting between them. Germline values: CDR1 MNHNS, CDR2 SASEGT. The CDR3 bases are TGTGCCGCACTACTTAAGGGGGTTGATGAGCAGTTCTTC. It specifies CAALLKGVDEQFF.

V and J are TRBV2 and TRBJ1-3; no definite D call. The V and J ends lost 8 bases and 2 bases respectively, with 7 bases between them. CDR3 length equals 12 residues. The germline gives CDR1 SNHLY, CDR2 FYNNEI. CDR3 protein: CASQSTGNTIYF. The CDR3 coding sequence is TGTGCCAGCCAATCCACTGGAAACACCATATATTTT.

DNA of the CDR3: TGTGCCAGCTCACCCTCGACAGGGAGTGGTTGGCAGAATGAGCAGTTCTTC. It yields the protein CASSPSTGSGWQNEQFF. The gene calls are TRBV18 and TRBJ2-1; TRBD1 agrees at 7 bases. V lost 3 bases and J lost 7; bases outside the gene matches: 15. This CDR3 comprises 17 residues. CDR1 KGHSH and CDR2 LQKENI come from the germline V gene.

The chain uses TRBV6-5 and TRBJ1-1, with 8 bases fitting TRBD1. This CDR3 is 14 amino acids long. Germline CDR1 is MNHEY and CDR2 is SVGAGI. V was clipped by 10 bases and J by 1 base; unmatched bases: 8. Here the CDR3 reads CATGRQGTNTEAFF. As DNA, the CDR3 is TGTGCCACTGGGCGACAGGGGACGAACACTGAAGCTTTCTTT.

This sequence joins TRBV5-6 and TRBJ2-5; tentative D call: TRBD2 (6 bases). This CDR3 comprises 15 residues. Germline CDR1 is SGHDT and CDR2 is YYEEEE. Trimming cost V 5 bases and J 2 bases, with 16 bases left between them. CDR3 bases: TGTGCCAGCAGGGGCCTCGAGGCGGGGCAAGAGACCCAGTACTTC. Its translation: CASRGLEAGQETQYF.

The V and J genes are TRBV29-1 and TRBJ1-1, with D possibly matching TRBD1 (5 bases). Trimming removed 5 bases from V and 5 bases from J, with 6 bases in between. The CDR3 runs 10 residues. Germline lookup yields CDR1 SQVTM and CDR2 ANQGSEA. The CDR3 is CSVRGTEAFF. The DNA for the CDR3 is TGCAGCGTTAGGGGAACTGAAGCTTTCTTT.

The V gene is TRBV18, the J gene TRBJ1-2, with D maybe TRBD1 (6 bases). The length of the CDR3 is 14 residues. Looked up from germline, CDR1 is KGHSH and CDR2 is LQKENI. Trimming pared 3 bases from V and 1 base from J, leaving 9 bases between. CDR3: CASSPADSNYGYTF. The CDR3 region has the DNA TGTGCCAGCTCACCGGCGGACAGTAACTATGGCTACACCTTC.

The chain employs TRBV7-8 and TRBJ1-2; tentatively, D is TRBD1 (6 bases). Trimming took 1 base from V and 4 from J, leaving 10 bases between them. The germline V gene has CDR1 SGHVS and CDR2 FQNEAQ. The CDR3 is made up of 14 amino acids. CDR3 region: CASSLEGGIYGYTF. The CDR3 bases are TGTGCCAGCAGCTTAGAGGGGGGTATCTATGGCTACACCTTC. Complete variable domain (other parts from reference TRBV7-8 and TRBJ1-2): GAGVSQSPRYKVAKRGQDVALRCDPISGHVSLFWYQQALGQGPEFLTYFQNEAQLDKSGLPSDRFFAERPEGSVSTLKIQRTQQEDSAVYLCASSLEGGIYGYTFGSGTRLTVV.

The V gene is TRBV2, the J gene TRBJ2-7; 10 bases line up with TRBD2. The germline V gene encodes CDR1 SNHLY and CDR2 FYNNEI. V shed 5 bases and J 7 bases; nucleotides not matched to a gene: 5. CDR3 size: 13 residues. Here the CDR3 reads CASSWSGRGEQYF. The DNA of the CDR3 is TGTGCCAGCAGTTGGAGCGGGAGGGGGGAGCAGTACTTC.